Listed here are 2 T cell receptor beta chains from one sample, sequenced in a study of T cell repertoires and Cas9 in healthy adults. Produced via immunoSEQ multiplex PCR; TCRdb's table is partial and in-frame only. This table has about 20,000 clones, 75% to 95% appearing once. The sequenced sample consisted of CD4+ effector T cells (CD127+, CD25-, CD137-, CD154-) from PBMCs; culture status not recorded. The receptors originated from a human donor in good health.

This clone has more than one count but fewer than ten. The chain has TRBV6-6 and TRBJ1-3; D is uncertain. The germline V gene has CDR1 MNHNY and CDR2 SVGAGI (reference sequence). The CDR3 loop spans 13 amino acids. The ends were cut back, 8 bases at V and 3 bases at J, with 11 bases in the middle. The CDR3 is CASEGTDGNTIYF. As DNA, the CDR3 is TGTGCCAGCGAAGGAACTGATGGAAACACCATATATTTT.

This sequence joins TRBV6-6 and TRBJ1-2; no definite D call. The CDR3 is 11 residues long. The ends were cut back, 3 bases at V and 7 bases at J, with 6 bases in the middle. Germline V gives CDR1 MNHNY, CDR2 SVGAGI (reference sequence). The CDR3 nucleotides read TGTGCCAGCAGTTATTCCGCTGGCTACACCTTC. As protein: CASSYSAGYTF.